This TCR beta chain was profiled in a study of blood T cell repertoires in COVID-19 (TCRdb year 2020). Notes on the research overall: Collaborator samples came from the United States, Italy and Spain and covered acute and convalescent phases of COVID-19. Where HLA class I and class II types were available, the types were taken from metadata supplied by the sample provider, not from assay-based typing. Deeply sampled blood TCRbeta repertoires from subjects exposed to, actively infected with, or recovered from COVID-19 were included in the dataset. Samples were obtained from the ongoing ImmuneRACE study (first 160 participants) and from 1,254 subjects provided by 6 global collaborators. The repertoires were released in a freely available public database intended as a resource for research on the immune response to SARS-CoV-2. The material from the prospective study consisted of cDNA or gDNA derived from T cells, B-cell-depleted T cells, or PBMCs. Nearly every sample came with metadata listing a de-identified subject ID, COVID-19 status, age in years and sex.

This clone was found once. The clone's antigen remains unknown. Base qualities are not at hand, and no much larger clone is one base apart. General findings and caveats noted by the study authors: Clinical and demographic metadata were provided uncurated, with the amount varying by source and participant.

The CDR3 holds 14 amino acids from the cysteine to the phenylalanine. The kept DNA is CDR3 alone, 42 bases in frame from the first base. CDR1 and CDR2 are read off the germline V gene as MDHEN and SYDVKM. At the junction V is shortened by 3 bases and J by 1 base; bases outside the gene matches: 2. Participants in the prospective study were aged about 18 to 90 years, lived in 20 to 30 United States geographic areas, and enrolled through a virtual design. In the prospective study, participants were assigned to cohorts based on the clinical history participants reported in a screening survey and a study questionnaire. For ImmuneRACE Cohort 3, a participant was defined as recovered based on two consecutive negative NP/OP PCR tests, clearance by a healthcare professional, or resolution of symptoms. Mobile phlebotomists in the prospective study collected whole blood, serum and a nasopharyngeal or oropharyngeal swab from every participant. Additional blood draws and questionnaires over an approximately two-month period could optionally be provided by prospective study participants. Blood samples from the prospective study were shipped frozen or at room temperature prior to DNA extraction.

The immunoSEQ Assay, a bias-controlled multiplex PCR, was used to amplify TCRbeta CDR3 regions from genomic DNA. The paper's data handling went like this. Nucleated cell counts per sample were estimated from amplification of reference gene primers within the assay. To quantify the absolute abundance of each unique TCRbeta CDR3 rearrangement, sequence reads were collapsed and filtered. For each sample, productive Simpson clonality was calculated by taking the square root of Simpson's diversity index across productive rearrangements. TCRdb's version of the immuneACCESS table is confined to in-frame rearrangements and falls short of the full clone set. An unresolved V gene accounts for under half of the shortfall where checked; the remainder is of unknown origin. V and J calls and clone size are those listed in that table; D and trimming were worked out from the DNA. A total of 150,000 to 200,000 clones appear in this sample, approximately 85% of them only once. Approximately 9.4% of the sample is held by the ten biggest clonotypes.

The sample taken for sequencing was PBMCs or T cells enriched from blood (not recorded which). Recombination connected TRBV28 to TRBJ1-1, with TRBD1 identical over 7 junction bases. The source is a young woman who had recovered from COVID-19. The CDR3 in this case is CASSFGQANTEAFF. The nucleotides are TGTGCCAGCAGTTTCGGACAGGCGAACACTGAAGCTTTCTTT.